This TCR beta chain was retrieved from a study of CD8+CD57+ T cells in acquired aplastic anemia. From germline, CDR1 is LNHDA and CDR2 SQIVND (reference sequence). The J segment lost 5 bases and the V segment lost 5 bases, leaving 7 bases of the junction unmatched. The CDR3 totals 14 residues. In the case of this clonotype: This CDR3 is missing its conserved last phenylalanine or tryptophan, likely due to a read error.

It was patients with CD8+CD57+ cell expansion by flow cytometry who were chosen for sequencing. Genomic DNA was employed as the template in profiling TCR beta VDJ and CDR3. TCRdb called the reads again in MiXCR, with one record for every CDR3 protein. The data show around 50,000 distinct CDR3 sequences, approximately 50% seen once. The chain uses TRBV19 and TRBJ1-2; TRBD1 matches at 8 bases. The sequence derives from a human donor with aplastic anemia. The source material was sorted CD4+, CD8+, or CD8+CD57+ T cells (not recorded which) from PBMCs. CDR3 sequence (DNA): TGTGCCAGTAGTCGTGGACAGGGAGGATATGGCTACACCCTC. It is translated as CASSRGQGGYGYTL.